Listed here are 13 T cell receptor beta chains from one sample, sequenced in a study of T cell responses to AZD1222 COVID-19 vaccine. Clones were read by immunoSEQ multiplex PCR, and TCRdb kept only the in-frame ones, dropping some. The table lists about 140,000 clones, 75% to 90% of them singletons. The sample consisted of peripheral blood, taken on day 0 of AZD1222 vaccination. The receptors stem from an adult in good health.

The chain employs TRBV18 and TRBJ1-2; D may be TRBD1 (5 bases). The CDR3 extends over 12 amino acids. The V and J ends lost 0 bases and 13 bases respectively, with 12 bases between them. Germline V gene data show CDR1 as KGHSH and CDR2 as LQKENI. The CDR3 DNA is TGTGCCAGCTCACCACCCGGGGGGGGAGCCACCTTC. It codes for CASSPPGGGATF.

The rearrangement joins TRBV6-1 to TRBJ1-2; D unclear. V was pared by 2 bases and J by 6 bases, with 16 bases between. Germline CDR1 is MNHNS and CDR2 is SASEGT. This CDR3 is built from 15 residues. The CDR3: CASSEIGSGVHGYTF. The CDR3 nucleotides are TGTGCCAGCAGTGAAATTGGATCAGGAGTACATGGCTACACCTTC.

The chain joins TRBV9 to TRBJ2-1, with D perhaps matching TRBD1 or TRBD2 (5 bases each). CDR1 and CDR2 (germline): SGDLS, YYNGEE. This CDR3 comprises 18 residues. The V end lost 4 bases, the J end lost 2 bases, and 22 bases lay between the germline ends. CDR3 loop: CASSTRGSRTATYNEQFF. DNA of the CDR3: TGTGCCAGCAGCACCCGGGGCTCTCGAACAGCCACCTACAATGAGCAGTTCTTC.

This rearrangement joins TRBV2 to TRBJ2-3; tentatively, D is TRBD2 (6 bases). The germline V gene has CDR1 SNHLY and CDR2 FYNNEI. Trimming removed 7 bases at V and 5 bases at J, with 16 bases between. The CDR3 is made up of 14 amino acids. The CDR3, as DNA: TGTGCCAGCAATGAGGTCGGGGGACTAGATACGCAGTATTTT. Amino acid sequence: CASNEVGGLDTQYF.

The J gene is TRBJ2-1, the V gene TRBV28, with 10 bases fitting TRBD2. This CDR3 is 16 amino acids long. V shed 6 bases and J 8 bases; nucleotides not matched to a gene: 13. Per the germline V gene, CDR1 is MDHEN and CDR2 is SYDVKM. The CDR3 here is CASSLTPSGRAHEQFF. CDR3 in DNA: TGTGCCAGCAGCCTGACCCCGAGCGGGAGGGCCCATGAGCAGTTCTTC.

The chain combines TRBV6-5 with TRBJ1-1, with D possibly matching TRBD1 (5 bases). This CDR3 has 15 amino acids. V was shortened by 6 bases and J by 2 bases, with 16 bases between the two germline ends. Germline V gene lookup returns CDR1 MNHEY and CDR2 SVGAGI. In nucleotides, the CDR3 is TGTGCCAGCAGGACCACCTTGGGGGGAAACACTGAAGCTTTCTTT. Protein: CASRTTLGGNTEAFF.

V and J are TRBV5-6 and TRBJ1-2; D is undetermined. This CDR3 spans 17 amino acids. CDR1 SGHDT and CDR2 YYEEEE come from the germline V gene. The ends were cut back, 0 bases at V and 2 bases at J, with 17 bases in the middle. DNA of the CDR3: TGTGCCAGCAGCTTGGCCTCGGGTCGGGCTACGAACTATGGCTACACCTTC. This translates into CASSLASGRATNYGYTF. Looking up the rest from reference TRBV5-6 and TRBJ1-2 gives the full variable domain: DAGVTQSPTHLIKTRGQQVTLRCSPKSGHDTVSWYQQALGQGPQFIFQYYEEEERQRGNFPDRFSGHQFPNYSSELNVNALLLGDSALYLCASSLASGRATNYGYTFGSGTRLTVV.

This rearrangement joins TRBV10-1 to TRBJ1-5; D gene unclear. CDR1 and CDR2 (germline): WNHNN, SYGVQD (reference sequence). V gave up 3 bases and J gave up 7 bases, with 7 bases separating them. The CDR3 sequence is 12 residues long. CDR3: CASSDSGQPQHF. The CDR3 nucleotides read TGCGCCAGCAGTGATTCGGGACAGCCCCAGCATTTT.

This chain joins TRBV19 and TRBJ1-2, with TRBD1 identical over 9 bases. With V trimmed by 3 bases and J by 3 bases, 5 bases remained unmatched. Germline CDR1 is LNHDA and CDR2 is SQIVND (reference sequence). The CDR3 sequence is 15 residues long. Here the CDR3 DNA reads TGTGCCAGTAGTATCGGAGGACAGGGGTACTATGGCTACACCTTC. Protein: CASSIGGQGYYGYTF. The full variable domain, its missing parts supplied by reference TRBV19 and TRBJ1-2, is DGGITQSPKYLFRKEGQNVTLSCEQNLNHDAMYWYRQDPGQGLRLIYYSQIVNDFQKGDIAEGYSVSREKKESFPLTVTSAQKNPTAFYLCASSIGGQGYYGYTFGSGTRLTVV.

The rearrangement joins TRBV5-1 to TRBJ2-7, with TRBD2 identical over 8 bases. The CDR3 contains 15 residues. V shed 4 bases and J 2 bases; nucleotides not matched to a gene: 8. Germline values: CDR1 SGHRS, CDR2 YFSETQ. CDR3 nucleotide sequence: TGCGCCAGCAGCCCCTGGACTAGCAGCACCTACGAGCAGTACTTC. It yields the protein CASSPWTSSTYEQYF.

CDR3 DNA: TGCAGCGTTAGCCGGGACGGCAATCAGCCCCAGCATTTT. Translating it yields CSVSRDGNQPQHF. V and J are TRBV29-1 and TRBJ1-5; D is perhaps TRBD1 (5 bases). V was pared by 5 bases and J by 2 bases, with 10 bases between. Per germline, CDR1 SQVTM and CDR2 ANQGSEA. CDR3 length: 13 residues.

J is TRBJ2-3 and V is TRBV5-1; 11 bases fit TRBD2. Losses at the gene ends were 4 bases for V and 0 bases for J; bases not matched to a gene: 4. This CDR3 region has 16 residues. Germline loops: CDR1 SGHRS, CDR2 YFSETQ. CDR3 bases: TGCGCCAGCAGCCCGTGGACTAGCGGGAGCACAGATACGCAGTATTTT. It specifies CASSPWTSGSTDTQYF.

The genes are TRBV4-1 and TRBJ2-7, with a possible D match to TRBD2 (5 bases). CDR3 length: 12 amino acids. Germline V lookup: CDR1 MGHRA, CDR2 YSYEKL. The V gene lost 6 bases and the J gene lost 2 bases, with 8 bases spanning the gap. CDR3 nucleotides: TGCGCCAGCAGTACCGGGACCTACGAGCAGTACTTC. Amino acid sequence: CASSTGTYEQYF.